This T cell receptor (beta chain) was sequenced during a study of blood T cell repertoires in COVID-19. Study-level information: Nucleic acid was either cDNA or gDNA, and it came from T cells, B-cell-depleted T cells, or PBMCs.

Participant-reported clinical history was the basis for cohort assignment. Symptom resolution, clearance, or two negative PCRs marked donors in Cohort 3 as recovered. Unmatched junction bases numbered 9, after V lost 6 bases and J lost 8 bases. Looked up from germline, CDR1 is MNHEY and CDR2 is SVGAGI. This CDR3 is 13 amino acids long. Authors' methods: Amplifying reference gene primers gave estimates of nucleated cell counts. This table comes from immunoSEQ multiplex PCR, and its TCRdb copy is limited to in-frame clones, with some not included. The V and J calls and clone size were taken over from that table, and D and trimming were inferred from the DNA. The table includes around 280,000 clones, around nine tenths detected once.

The sequencing input was PBMCs or T cells enriched from blood (not recorded which). The receptor was derived from a woman in her thirties or forties who had recovered from COVID-19. This chain links TRBV6-5 with TRBJ1-1; 7 nucleotides match TRBD1. CDR3 sequence: CASRPFDREEAFF. CDR3 DNA sequence: TGTGCCAGCAGGCCTTTTGACAGGGAGGAAGCTTTCTTT.